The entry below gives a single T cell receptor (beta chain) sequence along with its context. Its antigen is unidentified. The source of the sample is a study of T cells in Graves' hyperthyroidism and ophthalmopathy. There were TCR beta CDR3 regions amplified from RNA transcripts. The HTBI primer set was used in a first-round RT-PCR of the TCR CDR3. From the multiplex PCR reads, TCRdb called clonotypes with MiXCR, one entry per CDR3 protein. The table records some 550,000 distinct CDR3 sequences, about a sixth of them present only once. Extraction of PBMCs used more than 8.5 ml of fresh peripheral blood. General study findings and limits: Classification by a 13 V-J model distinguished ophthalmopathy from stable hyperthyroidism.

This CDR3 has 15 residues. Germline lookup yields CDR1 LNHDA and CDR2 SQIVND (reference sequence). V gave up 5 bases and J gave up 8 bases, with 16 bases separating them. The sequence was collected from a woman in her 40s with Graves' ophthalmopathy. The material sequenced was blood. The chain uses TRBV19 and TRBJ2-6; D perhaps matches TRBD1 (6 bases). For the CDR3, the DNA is TGTGCCAGTAGTCTACAGGGTCTGGGCTCCAACGTCCTGACTTTC. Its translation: CASSLQGLGSNVLTF.